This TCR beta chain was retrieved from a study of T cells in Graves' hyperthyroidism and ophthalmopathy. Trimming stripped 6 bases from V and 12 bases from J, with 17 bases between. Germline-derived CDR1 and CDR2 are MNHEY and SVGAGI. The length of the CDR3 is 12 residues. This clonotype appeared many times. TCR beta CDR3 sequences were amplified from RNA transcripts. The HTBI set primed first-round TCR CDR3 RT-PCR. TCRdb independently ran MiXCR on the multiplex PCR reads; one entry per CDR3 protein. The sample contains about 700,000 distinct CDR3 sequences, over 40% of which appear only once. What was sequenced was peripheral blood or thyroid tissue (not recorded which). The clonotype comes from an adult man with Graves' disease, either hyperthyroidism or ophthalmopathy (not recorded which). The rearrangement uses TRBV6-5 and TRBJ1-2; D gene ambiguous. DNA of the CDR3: TGTGCCAGCAGAGTAGGGTCTACAGCGGACACCTTC. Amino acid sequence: CASRVGSTADTF.